The rows below give T cell receptor beta chains drawn from one sample of a study of post-analysis software for immune sequencing data. One entry per CDR3 protein, called by TCRdb with MiXCR from the PCR reads. The profile covers over 700,000 distinct CDR3 sequences, with 25% to 30% appearing a single time and roughly 0.53% taken by the ten largest. Sequences were obtained from blood. The receptors derive from a girl aged 5-17 years with multiple sclerosis. Each CDR3 is given with its conserved first and last residue. A D gene is named only where the DNA matches it firmly. The size of a clone is reported for some rows only, either as once, few or many, or as a class for expanded clones.

>-|TRBJ2-3|-|18|TRBV5-1
TGCGCCAGCAGCTATCGGCCGGGAGCCTTAACTAGCACAGATACGCAGTATTTT
CASSYRPGALTSTDTQYF
>few|TRBJ2-1|-|13|TRBV28
TGTGCCAGCAGAACAGGGTTCGCTAATGAGCAGTTCTTC
CASRTGFANEQFF
>few|TRBJ2-5|-|12|TRBV7-9
TGTGCCAGCGGGGGGCGGCAAGAGACCCAGTACTTC
CASGGRQETQYF
>-|TRBJ2-1|-|15|TRBV12-3/TRBV12-4
TGTGCCAGCAGTTTTATTTTCAACGACTACAATGAGCAGTTCTTC
CASSFIFNDYNEQFF
>few|TRBJ1-4|-|13|TRBV7-9
TGTGCCAGCAGCGGGTCCATTGGTGAAAAACTGTTTTTT
CASSGSIGEKLFF
>-|TRBJ1-2|-|15|TRBV15
TGTGCCACCAGCAGAGATAGAGGTCAGGGAATGGGCTACACCTTC
CATSRDRGQGMGYTF
>few|TRBJ2-1|-|15|TRBV28
TGTGCCAGCAAACCTGGGGGCCCGAACTACAATGAGCAGTTCTTC
CASKPGGPNYNEQFF
>many|TRBJ2-1|-|13|TRBV7-2
TGTGCCAGTGATTCACAGGGATACAATGAGCAGTTCTTC
CASDSQGYNEQFF
>-|TRBJ2-5|-|16|TRBV5-1
TGCGCCAGCAGCTCAATTTTTTCGGCAGGGACGGAGACCCAGTACTTC
CASSSIFSAGTETQYF
>-|TRBJ2-7|-|13|TRBV6-6
TGTGCCAGCAGAACAGAAAATCGGTACGAGCAGTACTTC
CASRTENRYEQYF
>few|TRBJ1-2|-|13|TRBV7-2
TGTGCCAGCAGTTTAGCGGGGGCGCGTGGCTACACCTTC
CASSLAGARGYTF
>few|TRBJ1-1|-|13|TRBV6-4
TGTGCCAGCAGTGACGGAACAGCCACTGAAGCTTTCTTT
CASSDGTATEAFF
>-|TRBJ2-5|-|13|TRBV5-1
TGCGCCAGCAGCTTCGACAGGCTGGGTGAGCAGTACTTC
CASSFDRLGEQYF
>-|TRBJ2-1|TRBD2|16|TRBV12-3/TRBV12-4
TGTGCCAGCAGTTTGGCTAGCGGGGGGGCCTGGAGTGAGCAGTTCTTC
CASSLASGGAWSEQFF
>-|TRBJ2-7|TRBD1|12|TRBV29-1
TGCAACGTTCGGGACAGGGAATACGAGCAGTACTTC
CNVRDREYEQYF
>-|TRBJ2-4|TRBD2|17|TRBV15
TGTGCCACCACCTCGACTAGCGGGACGAGCGCCAAAAACATTCAGTACTTC
CATTSTSGTSAKNIQYF
>few|TRBJ1-1|-|13|TRBV10-3
TGTGCCAGCCAAACAGGTCCGAACACTGAAGCTTTCTTT
CASQTGPNTEAFF